The 31 T cell receptor beta chains given below trace back to one sample, sequenced in a study of blood T cells in healthy people across ages. Through a sample-barcoded 5' primer and a J-beta primer mix, a second PCR was run for roughly 6 to 11 cycles. Via MiXCR, TCRdb re-called the 5' RACE reads, giving one row per CDR3 protein. The sample includes over 1,200,000 distinct CDR3 sequences, 59% of them seen just once. The source material was blood. These receptors all come from a man aged 18 to 29 in good health.

V and J are TRBV20-1 and TRBJ2-3; 10 bases align to TRBD2. V lost 6 bases and J lost 5; bases outside the gene matches: 17. CDR1 and CDR2 (germline): DFQATT, SNEGSKA (reference sequence). The CDR3 length is 17 residues. Here the CDR3 reads CSATRVEAGGRRDTQYF. CDR3 nucleotides: TGCAGTGCCACCAGGGTAGAAGCGGGAGGGCGAAGAGATACGCAGTATTTT.

The chain is built from TRBV6-1 and TRBJ2-1, with 8 positions matching TRBD1. V was clipped by 3 bases and J by 7 bases; unmatched bases: 5. CDR1 is MNHNS and CDR2 is SASEGT in the germline V gene. CDR3 length: 14 amino acids. The CDR3 sequence is CASSDPGTGNEQFF. Written as DNA, the CDR3 is TGTGCCAGCAGTGACCCCGGGACAGGTAATGAGCAGTTCTTC.

The chain joins TRBV20-1 to TRBJ2-3, with D possibly TRBD1 on 5 matching bases. Germline V gene lookup returns CDR1 DFQATT and CDR2 SNEGSKA (reference sequence). V lost 3 bases to trimming and J lost 0 bases, with 19 bases between them. This CDR3 has 17 amino acids. The CDR3 DNA is TGCAGTGCTAGGGGTTTTGGGCAGACAGCTAGCACAGATACGCAGTATTTT. Translated, it gives CSARGFGQTASTDTQYF.

The chain is built from TRBV6-1 and TRBJ2-7; D may correspond to TRBD1 or TRBD2 (5 bases each). The CDR3 covers 13 residues. Per the germline V gene, CDR1 is MNHNS and CDR2 is SASEGT. Trimming removed 4 bases at V and 6 bases at J, with 13 bases between. CDR3 DNA sequence: TGTGCCAGCAGTGCCGGGGCGCTGGTCGAGCAGTACTTC. It encodes CASSAGALVEQYF.

The chain recombines TRBV24-1 with TRBJ2-7, with 8 bases identical to TRBD1. The CDR3 covers 16 residues. Trimming removed 4 bases from V and 6 bases from J; junction bases left unmatched: 13. Looked up from germline, CDR1 is KGHDR and CDR2 is SFDVKD. The CDR3 loop reads CATSEPGTGKLSEQYF. The CDR3 bases are TGTGCCACCAGTGAGCCCGGGACAGGCAAGTTGAGCGAGCAGTACTTC.

The gene calls are TRBV27 and TRBJ2-3; no definite D call. V was pared by 0 bases and J by 4 bases, with 14 bases between. Germline CDR1 MNHEY, CDR2 SMNVEV (reference sequence). The CDR3 covers 16 residues. The CDR3: CASSLSRTSAPDTQYF. The CDR3, as DNA: TGTGCCAGCAGTTTATCGAGGACCAGCGCCCCAGATACGCAGTATTTT.

The chain joins TRBV11-1 to TRBJ2-1; TRBD2 matches 11 bases. V trimming: 8 bases; J trimming: 13 bases; junction bases outside the gene matches: 16. The germline CDR1 and CDR2 sequences are SGHAT and FQDESV (reference sequence). The CDR3 has 15 amino acids. The CDR3 DNA sequence: TGTGCCAGCGGAGGGACTAGCGGAGCCCCCGGGACCCAGTTCTTC. It codes for CASGGTSGAPGTQFF.

The rearrangement links TRBV6-5 to TRBJ2-5; the D gene is possibly TRBD2 (5 bases). Between the trimmed V and J ends, which lost 6 bases and 5 bases, there was a span of 19 bases. The CDR3 is 15 amino acids. Germline CDR1 MNHEY, CDR2 SVGAGI. The CDR3 is CASSLVASKKETQYF. CDR3 DNA sequence: TGTGCCAGCAGCCTCGTGGCTAGCAAAAAGGAGACCCAGTACTTC.

The chain uses TRBV29-1 and TRBJ2-1; D unresolved. The CDR3 runs 10 residues. Germline assignment: CDR1 SQVTM and CDR2 ANQGSEA. V lost 4 bases to trimming and J lost 8 bases, with 6 bases between them. Here the CDR3 reads CSVVVDEQFF. The CDR3 DNA reads TGCAGCGTTGTAGTGGATGAGCAGTTCTTC.

The chain is built from TRBV6-6 and TRBJ1-1; weak D call: TRBD1 (5 bases). Germline CDR1 MNHNY, CDR2 SVGAGI (reference sequence). The length of the CDR3 is 14 residues. The ends were cut back, 8 bases at V and 7 bases at J, with 20 bases in the middle. CDR3 DNA sequence: TGTGCCAGCTCTCTATCAGGGCCCTTCGGTGAAGCTTTCTTT. Translating it yields CASSLSGPFGEAFF.

This clonotype has only a few counts. The chain combines TRBV11-1 with TRBJ2-3; D unclear. The CDR3 runs 17 residues. V shed 5 bases and J shed 2 bases, with 20 bases lying between them. Germline V gives CDR1 SGHAT, CDR2 FQDESV (reference sequence). The CDR3: CASSPSDGWGITDTQYF. The CDR3 DNA is TGTGCCAGCAGCCCCTCCGATGGCTGGGGTATCACAGATACGCAGTATTTT.

CDR3 in amino acids: CASSDGLAGGPYEQYF. Here the CDR3 DNA reads TGTGCCAGCAGTGACGGACTAGCGGGGGGGCCGTACGAGCAGTACTTC. The genes are TRBV6-1 and TRBJ2-5, with 15 positions matching TRBD2. The end of the DNA aligns better with TRBJ2-7, so the J call may be wrong. The CDR3 consists of 16 residues. The V gene's germline CDR1 is MNHNS and CDR2 SASEGT.

The chain combines TRBV7-2 with TRBJ1-5, with D perhaps TRBD1 (6 bases). There are 14 residues in the CDR3. CDR1 is SGHTA and CDR2 is FQGNSA in the germline V gene. Trimming shortened V by 5 bases and J by 7 bases, and 15 bases separated the two germline ends. CDR3 region: CASSNRDPHQPQHF. The CDR3 bases are TGTGCCAGCAGCAACAGGGACCCCCACCAGCCCCAGCATTTT.

The chain employs TRBV29-1 and TRBJ2-1; tentatively, D is TRBD2 (6 bases). This CDR3 region has 19 residues. Trimming removed 1 base from V and 4 bases from J, with 26 bases in between. Looked up from germline, CDR1 is SQVTM and CDR2 is ANQGSEA. CDR3 nucleotides: TGCAGCGTTGAAGCCGGGTTTGCGGGATTTTTGGATAGATACAATGAGCAGTTCTTC. Protein product: CSVEAGFAGFLDRYNEQFF.

This clonotype has just one count. J is TRBJ1-2 and V is TRBV20-1; 7 positions match TRBD1. CDR3 size: 17 residues. Looked up from germline, CDR1 is DFQATT and CDR2 is SNEGSKA (reference sequence). After removal of 1 base from V and 4 bases from J, the junction contained 15 bases not matched to a gene. The CDR3 coding sequence is TGCAGTGCTAGAGCCGGGACAGATATTCGCATCCCCTATGGCTACACCTTC. Translated, it gives CSARAGTDIRIPYGYTF.

The gene calls are TRBV4-1 and TRBJ2-5; D gene ambiguous. The V and J ends lost 0 bases and 6 bases respectively, with 14 bases between them. Germline V CDR1 and CDR2: MGHRA, YSYEKL. The CDR3 is 15 residues long. The CDR3, as DNA: TGCGCCAGCAGCCAAGACGCGCATTCGGCGAAGACCCAGTACTTC. Translation gives CASSQDAHSAKTQYF.

This chain uses TRBV12-3 or TRBV12-4 with TRBJ1-5, with TRBD1 as a possible D gene (5 bases). CDR3 size: 15 residues. Between the trimmed V and J ends, which lost 4 bases and 0 bases, there was a span of 10 bases. The CDR3 region is CASSSRTRSNQPQHF. The CDR3 region has the DNA TGTGCCAGCAGTTCCCGGACACGTAGCAATCAGCCCCAGCATTTT.

This clonotype was seen only a few times. The chain combines TRBV9 with TRBJ2-7; D gene uncertain. Germline V CDR1 and CDR2: SGDLS, YYNGEE. The CDR3 totals 15 residues. V lost 0 bases to trimming and J lost 3 bases, with 13 bases between them. The CDR3 sequence is CASSVAGLENYEQYF. The CDR3 DNA reads as TGTGCCAGCAGCGTAGCTGGGCTAGAGAACTACGAGCAGTACTTC.

V gene TRBV7-6 combines with J gene TRBJ2-4; D is unclear. With the DNA end fitting TRBJ2-7 better, the J assignment may be wrong. The CDR3 has 13 residues. Germline-derived CDR1 and CDR2 are SGHVS and FNYEAQ. The CDR3 region has the DNA TGTGCCAGCAGCTTAAATATCGCCTACGAGCAGTACTTC. Its protein is CASSLNIAYEQYF.

V and J are TRBV30 and TRBJ2-1; possible D gene TRBD2, 5 bases. V was clipped by 3 bases and J by 10 bases, with 7 bases between them. Per the germline V gene, CDR1 is GTSNPN and CDR2 is SVGIG (reference sequence). The CDR3 has 10 residues. The CDR3 DNA sequence: TGTGCCTGGAGCGGGGAGGAGCAGTTCTTC. This codes for CAWSGEEQFF.

This clonotype was counted a few times. The chain has TRBV7-9 and TRBJ2-7; D perhaps matches TRBD2 (5 bases). The CDR3 totals 16 residues. Germline CDR1 reads SEHNR; CDR2 reads FQNEAQ (reference sequence). V was shortened by 5 bases and J by 3 bases, with 20 bases between the two germline ends. The CDR3 DNA reads TGTGCCAGCAGCCCTCGGAGCGGCAGGATAAACTACGAGCAGTACTTC. As protein: CASSPRSGRINYEQYF.

A few counts support this clonotype. The chain couples TRBV4-3 to TRBJ2-5; 7 bases agree with TRBD1. V was clipped by 2 bases and J by 1 base; unmatched bases: 4. The CDR3 sequence is 15 residues long. Germline V CDR1 and CDR2: LGHNA, YSLEER. The CDR3 coding sequence is TGCGCCAGCAGCCAAACCCAGGGGGTCCAAGAGACCCAGTACTTC. Amino acids: CASSQTQGVQETQYF.

The chain joins TRBV15 to TRBJ2-5; D is unclear. The closer fit of TRBJ2-7 to the DNA end suggests the J call may be wrong. Germline CDR1 and CDR2: LNHNV and YYDKDF (reference sequence). This CDR3 contains 14 residues. In DNA, the CDR3 is TGTGCCACCAGCAGAGATTCAGCGCCCTACGAGCAGTACTTC. It specifies CATSRDSAPYEQYF.

In its sample, this clonotype was seen a few times. This sequence joins TRBV4-1 and TRBJ2-1; D is perhaps TRBD1 (6 bases). The CDR3 length is 14 residues. Germline V lookup: CDR1 MGHRA, CDR2 YSYEKL. V lost 1 base and J 4 bases, leaving 8 bases between the germline ends. The DNA of the CDR3 is TGCGCCAGCAGCCAAGCAACAGGGTACAATGAGCAGTTCTTC. This translates into CASSQATGYNEQFF.

This clonotype was seen a few times. The chain uses TRBV11-2 and TRBJ2-3, with 7 bases aligning to TRBD1. Germline V lookup: CDR1 SGHAT, CDR2 FQNNGV. The CDR3 length is 16 residues. V lost 2 bases to trimming and J lost 0 bases; unmatched junction nucleotides: 5. In DNA form, the CDR3 reads TGTGCCAGCAGCTTACACGACAGGGTTAGCACAGATACGCAGTATTTT. Translated: CASSLHDRVSTDTQYF.

This chain connects TRBV5-1 to TRBJ2-7, with 8 bases aligning to TRBD1. The CDR3 extends over 13 amino acids. The V gene's germline CDR1 is SGHRS and CDR2 YFSETQ. The CDR3 loop is CDRRDRNSYEQYF. CDR3 bases: TGCGACAGACGGGACAGGAACTCCTACGAGCAGTACTTC. Full variable domain (remainder filled in from reference TRBV5-1 and TRBJ2-7): KAGVTQTPRYLIKTRGQQVTLSCSPISGHRSVSWYQQTPGQGLQFLFEYFSETQRNKGNFPGRFSGRQFSNSRSEMNVSTLELGDSALYLCDRRDRNSYEQYFGPGTRLTVT.

This clonotype has a handful of counts. The chain joins TRBV21-1 to TRBJ2-5. TRBV21-1 is a recognized pseudogene. The CDR3 has 15 residues. The CDR3 DNA sequence: TGTGCCAGCAGCCTCAGACTTATCGGTTGTGAGACCCAGTACTTC. Translated: CASSLRLIGCETQYF.

The chain links TRBV4-1 to TRBJ2-7; 10 bases match TRBD1. Looked up from germline, CDR1 is MGHRA and CDR2 is YSYEKL. The CDR3 has 14 residues. V gave up 5 bases and J gave up 5 bases; unmatched junction bases: 6. CDR3 nucleotide sequence: TGCGCCAGCAGCTATAGACAGGGGGCTCACGAGCAGTACTTC. This translates into CASSYRQGAHEQYF.

This chain connects TRBV10-3 to TRBJ2-1; possible D gene TRBD1, 6 bases. From germline, CDR1 is ENHRY and CDR2 SYGVKD. The germline V and J ends were trimmed by 0 bases and 13 bases, with 19 bases remaining between them. The CDR3 totals 15 residues. The CDR3 DNA is TGTGCCATCAGTGAGTCGATTACAGGGTTGGAGACCCAGTTCTTC. The encoded protein is CAISESITGLETQFF.

This clonotype came up a few times. This chain links TRBV6-6 with TRBJ2-7, with TRBD2 as a possible D gene (6 bases). Trimming pared 1 base from V and 5 bases from J, leaving 12 bases between. CDR1 and CDR2 from the germline V gene are MNHNY and SVGAGI (reference sequence). CDR3 length equals 14 residues. The CDR3 protein is CASSYWGRPHEQYF. DNA for the CDR3: TGTGCCAGCAGTTACTGGGGGAGGCCTCACGAGCAGTACTTC.

This clonotype was observed a handful of times. V usage is TRBV19 and J usage is TRBJ2-1; a possible D gene is TRBD1 (5 bases). The germline V and J ends were trimmed by 5 bases and 6 bases, with 11 bases remaining between them. This CDR3 spans 13 amino acids. Germline values: CDR1 LNHDA, CDR2 SQIVND (reference sequence). CDR3 DNA: TGTGCCAGTAGTCCGCAGCAGGGCAATGAGCAGTTCTTC. Protein sequence: CASSPQQGNEQFF.